This T cell receptor (beta chain) is drawn from a study of T cell responses to AZD1222 COVID-19 vaccine. As for this clone: Antigen: not known.

The germline V and J ends were trimmed by 8 bases and 11 bases, with 27 bases remaining between them. Germline-derived CDR1 and CDR2 are MDHEN and SYDVKM. The CDR3 consists of 16 residues. Points from the study as a whole: Spike-specific TCR breadth and depth grew following two AZD1222 doses. Most donors were white British and more were female, and clonal diversity was possibly underestimated. Repertoires were sampled only after the peak T cell response.

Sequencing was performed with immunoSEQ multiplex PCR; in TCRdb, only in-frame clones are kept and a portion is missing. The sample holds tens of thousands of clones; around nine tenths are singletons and the top ten take about a tenth. The clonotype comes from an adult in good health. The sample was peripheral blood, taken on day 0 of AZD1222 vaccination. The chain combines TRBV28 with TRBJ1-4; a possible D gene is TRBD1 (5 bases). In DNA form, the CDR3 reads TGTGCCAGCCGCCTCGGACGGGGGGGGTTGTCGGGGAAACTGTTTTTT. Amino acids: CASRLGRGGLSGKLFF.